This record covers a single TCR beta chain. The antigen remains undetermined. The CDR3 extends over 15 amino acids. V lost 5 bases and J lost 4, with 18 bases in between. Germline-derived CDR1 and CDR2 are MNHNY and SVGAGI (reference sequence). PCR involved 60 Vbeta and 13 Jbeta primers. TCRdb's table, derived via immunoSEQ multiplex PCR, lists solely in-frame clones and lacks some. This sample yields about 140,000 clones, of which approximately 80% are seen a single time; under 5% belongs to the top ten. This specimen belongs to a study of cytomegalovirus exposure and HLA in healthy donors. Study-level findings and limits: In a later analysis, TCR beta V- and J-gene trimming showed a link to a missense DCLRE1C variant.

This TCR was sampled from a man in his forties in good health and CMV-seronegative. Sequenced sample: PBMCs. The chain recombines TRBV6-6 with TRBJ2-7, with D possibly matching TRBD1 (5 bases). The CDR3 loop reads CASSQAGKGPYEQYF. CDR3 coding DNA: TGTGCCAGCAGTCAGGCAGGGAAGGGCCCATACGAGCAGTACTTC.